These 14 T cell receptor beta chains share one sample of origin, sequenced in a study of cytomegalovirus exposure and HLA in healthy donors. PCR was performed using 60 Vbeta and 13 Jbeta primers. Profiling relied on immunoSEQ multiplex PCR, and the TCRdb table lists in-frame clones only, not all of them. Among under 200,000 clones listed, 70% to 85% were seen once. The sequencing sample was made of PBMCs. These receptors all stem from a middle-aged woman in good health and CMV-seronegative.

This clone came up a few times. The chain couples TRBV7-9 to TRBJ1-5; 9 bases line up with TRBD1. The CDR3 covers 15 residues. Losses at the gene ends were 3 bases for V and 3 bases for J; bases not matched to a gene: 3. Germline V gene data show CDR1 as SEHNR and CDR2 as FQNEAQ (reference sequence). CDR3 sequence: CASSFGTGINQPQHF. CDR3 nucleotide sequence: TGTGCCAGCAGCTTCGGGACAGGGATCAATCAGCCCCAGCATTTT.

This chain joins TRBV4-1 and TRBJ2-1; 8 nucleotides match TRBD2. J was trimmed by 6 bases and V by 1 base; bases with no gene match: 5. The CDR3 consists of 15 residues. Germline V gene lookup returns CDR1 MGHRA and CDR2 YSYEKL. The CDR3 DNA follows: TGCGCCAGCAGCCAAGCGGGAGGGCCGGGCAATGAGCAGTTCTTC. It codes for CASSQAGGPGNEQFF.

CDR3 DNA: TGCGCCAGCAGCGGGGGAGGGGGGGGAAACACTGAAGCTTTCTTT. It is translated as CASSGGGGGNTEAFF. The chain employs TRBV5-1 and TRBJ1-1; TRBD1 might be the D (6 bases). V was pared by 4 bases and J by 2 bases, with 15 bases between. The CDR3 extends over 15 amino acids. CDR1 and CDR2 (germline): SGHRS, YFSETQ.

In nucleotides, the CDR3 is TGTGCCAGTAGGGAAGACAGGGGGCTCGGAAACACCATATATTTT. Translating it yields CASREDRGLGNTIYF. The chain links TRBV19 to TRBJ1-3; 10 positions match TRBD1. The ends lost 6 bases at V and 4 bases at J; junction bases unmatched: 6. Germline-derived CDR1 and CDR2 are LNHDA and SQIVND (reference sequence). The CDR3 consists of 15 residues.

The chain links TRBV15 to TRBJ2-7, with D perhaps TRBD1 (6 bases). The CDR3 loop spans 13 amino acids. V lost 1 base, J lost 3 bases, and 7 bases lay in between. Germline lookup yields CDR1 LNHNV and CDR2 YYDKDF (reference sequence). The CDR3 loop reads CATSRGDIYEQYF. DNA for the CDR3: TGTGCCACCAGCAGAGGGGACATCTACGAGCAGTACTTC.

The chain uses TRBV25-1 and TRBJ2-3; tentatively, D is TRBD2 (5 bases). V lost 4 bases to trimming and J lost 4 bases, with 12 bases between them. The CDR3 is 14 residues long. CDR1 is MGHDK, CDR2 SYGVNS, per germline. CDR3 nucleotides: TGTGCCAGCAGTGGTCTAGGAGGAGCAGATACGCAGTATTTT. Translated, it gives CASSGLGGADTQYF.

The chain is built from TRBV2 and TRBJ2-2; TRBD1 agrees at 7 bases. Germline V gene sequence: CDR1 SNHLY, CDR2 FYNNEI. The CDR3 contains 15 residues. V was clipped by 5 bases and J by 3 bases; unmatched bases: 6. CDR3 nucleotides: TGTGCCAGCAGTCAGAAGGGGGCAGACACCGGGGAGCTGTTTTTT. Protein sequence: CASSQKGADTGELFF.

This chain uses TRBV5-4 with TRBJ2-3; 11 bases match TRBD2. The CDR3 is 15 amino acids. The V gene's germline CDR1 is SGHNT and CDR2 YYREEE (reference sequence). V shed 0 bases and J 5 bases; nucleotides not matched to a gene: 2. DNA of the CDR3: TGTGCCAGCAGCTTGGCCGGACTAGCGGGAGATACGCAGTATTTT. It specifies CASSLAGLAGDTQYF.

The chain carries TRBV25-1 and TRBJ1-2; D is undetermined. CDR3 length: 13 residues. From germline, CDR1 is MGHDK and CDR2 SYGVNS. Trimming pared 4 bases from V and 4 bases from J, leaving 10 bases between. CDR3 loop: CASSVNILYGYTF. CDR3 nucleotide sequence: TGTGCCAGCAGTGTGAACATCCTCTATGGCTACACCTTC.

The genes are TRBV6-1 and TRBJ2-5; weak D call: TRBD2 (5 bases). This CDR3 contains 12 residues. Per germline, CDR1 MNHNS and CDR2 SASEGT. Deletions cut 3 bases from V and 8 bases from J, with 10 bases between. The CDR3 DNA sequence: TGTGCCAGCAGTGAGAGCCGGGAAACCCAGTACTTC. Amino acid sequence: CASSESRETQYF.

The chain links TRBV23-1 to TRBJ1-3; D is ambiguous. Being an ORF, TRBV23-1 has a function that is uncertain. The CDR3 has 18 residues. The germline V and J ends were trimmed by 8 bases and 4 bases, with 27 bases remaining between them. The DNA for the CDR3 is TGCGCCAGCGGTAAAGGCGACTTTCTTACTCCTTCCGGAAACACCATATATTTT. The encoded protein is CASGKGDFLTPSGNTIYF.

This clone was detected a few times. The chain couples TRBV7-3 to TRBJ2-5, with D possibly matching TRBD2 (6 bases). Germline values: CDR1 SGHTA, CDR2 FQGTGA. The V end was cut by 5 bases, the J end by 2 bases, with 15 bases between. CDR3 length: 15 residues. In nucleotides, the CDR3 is TGTGCCAGCAGCCCCACAGGAGGGGCACAAGAGACCCAGTACTTC. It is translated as CASSPTGGAQETQYF.

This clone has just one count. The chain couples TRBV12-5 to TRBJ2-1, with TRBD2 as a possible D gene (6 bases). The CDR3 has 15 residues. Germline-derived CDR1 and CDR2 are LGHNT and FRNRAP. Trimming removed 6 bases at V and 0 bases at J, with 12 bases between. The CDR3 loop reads CASGGTGSSYNEQFF. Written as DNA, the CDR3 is TGTGCTAGTGGCGGGACTGGTAGCTCCTACAATGAGCAGTTCTTC.

For the CDR3, the DNA is TGTGCCAGCAGGGTTACAAAGACGAGGAACTATGGCTACACCTTC. It specifies CASRVTKTRNYGYTF. The gene calls are TRBV6-8 and TRBJ1-2; D is unresolved. The CDR3 runs 15 residues. Germline lookup yields CDR1 MNHGY and CDR2 SAAAGT. V lost 6 bases, J lost 2 bases, and 16 bases lay in between.